The entry below gives a single T cell receptor (beta chain) sequence along with its context. Under the authors' procedure: Reference gene primers were amplified, and this amplification served to estimate nucleated cell counts. The repertoire was sequenced with immunoSEQ multiplex PCR; TCRdb's copy has only in-frame clones and lacks some. V and J calls plus clone size are reproduced from that table; the DNA served to infer D and trimming. The table lists over 85,000 clones, around 88% of them singletons. This sample is drawn from a study of blood T cell repertoires in COVID-19. At the level of the study: Specimens from acute and convalescent COVID-19 originated in the United States, Italy and Spain. T cells, B-cell-depleted T cells, or PBMCs supplied cDNA or gDNA.

The sequenced sample was peripheral blood. The sequence came from a woman between 65 and 79 years old with acute or convalescent COVID-19.

This CDR3 is CASSVATAGGQETQYF. In DNA, the CDR3 is TGTGCCAGCAGCGTAGCTACGGCGGGGGGGCAAGAGACCCAGTACTTC. The chain couples TRBV9 to TRBJ2-5, with TRBD2 identical over 9 bases. Germline values: CDR1 SGDLS, CDR2 YYNGEE. This CDR3 has 16 residues. V lost 0 bases and J lost 2; bases outside the gene matches: 5.